The rows below give T cell receptor beta chains drawn from one sample of a study of T cell responses to AZD1222 COVID-19 vaccine. Assay: immunoSEQ multiplex PCR; the TCRdb copy retains only in-frame clones and omits some. The sample lists 95,000 to 100,000 clones, 84% occurring once. The sample in question was peripheral blood, obtained 28 days after the second AZD1222 dose. These receptors all come from an adult who received the AZD1222 COVID-19 vaccine. Each CDR3 is given with its conserved first and last residue. Fields, in order: D gene, clone size, J gene, V gene, CDR3 DNA, CDR3 protein. The D gene is left open where the match is weak. Size values are once, few and many counts, or a class for expanded clones, and some rows have none.

TRBD2 - TRBJ2-2 TRBV4-1 TGCGCCAGCAGACCACCGGGACTAGCGGGCTCCGGAGGCTCCGGGGAGCTGTTTTTT CASRPPGLAGSGGSGELFF
TRBD1 - TRBJ1-2 TRBV6-2/TRBV6-3 TGTGCCAGCAGTTACTCGACGCGATTGGGACAGGGAGTTCATGGCTACACCTTC CASSYSTRLGQGVHGYTF
TRBD1 once TRBJ2-1 TRBV10-3 TGTGCCCTCGCCCGGGACAGGGATGCGGATGAGCAGTTCTTC CALARDRDADEQFF
- few TRBJ2-7 TRBV30 TGTGCCTGCGAGACTAGAGAATACGAGCAGTACTTC CACETREYEQYF
- few TRBJ1-3 TRBV19 TGTGCCAGTAGTATAGGTGGCGGACTTTCTGGAAACACCATATATTTT CASSIGGGLSGNTIYF
TRBD2 - TRBJ2-7 TRBV27 TGTGCCAGCACCACCATATCCCAGACTAGCGGGTACTACGAGCAGTACTTC CASTTISQTSGYYEQYF
- once TRBJ2-4 TRBV5-1 TGCGCCAGCAGGGACCTAGCCAAAAACATTCAGTACTTC CASRDLAKNIQYF
- few TRBJ2-1 TRBV18 TGTGCCAGCTCACCACCGATTCGTGGCGAGCAGTTCTTC CASSPPIRGEQFF
TRBD1 few TRBJ1-1 TRBV6-5 TGTGCCAGCAGACCGGACAGGGACTTCACTGAAGCTTTCTTT CASRPDRDFTEAFF
- - TRBJ2-1 TRBV7-2 TGTGCCAGCAGCTTAGATGAATACTCCAGCCGGTTCTTC CASSLDEYSSRFF
- - TRBJ1-1 TRBV19 TGTGCCAGTAGTAGAGGTGTGCTTACTGAAGCTTTCTTT CASSRGVLTEAFF
- - TRBJ2-1 TRBV19 TGTGCCAGTAGTCCCATGGGGTTCTCCTACAATGAGCAGTTCTTC CASSPMGFSYNEQFF
- - TRBJ2-5 TRBV2 TGTGCCAGCAGTGTCCGGGAGACCCAGTACTTC CASSVRETQYF
- - TRBJ1-4 TRBV19 TGTGCCAGTAGTATTAAAGGGAATGAAAAACTGTTTTTT CASSIKGNEKLFF
- few TRBJ1-3 TRBV6-5 TGTGCCAGCGATTTGACAGGAGGAAACACCATATATTTT CASDLTGGNTIYF
TRBD1 - TRBJ2-3 TRBV19 TGTGCCAGTACCGGGACAGGGAGCACAGATACGCAGTATTTT CASTGTGSTDTQYF
TRBD1 - TRBJ1-3 TRBV9 TGTGCCAGCAGCGATCCGGGACAGGGGATTCGCTCTGGAAACACCATATATTTT CASSDPGQGIRSGNTIYF
- - TRBJ1-2 TRBV5-4 TGTGCCAGCAGCTTGGACGCTAACTATGGCTACACCTTC CASSLDANYGYTF
TRBD1 few TRBJ2-7 TRBV7-9 TGTGCCAGCAGCAACCGGGACAGGCGCGCCTACGAGCAGTACTTC CASSNRDRRAYEQYF
TRBD1 - TRBJ1-6 TRBV12-5 TGTGCTAGTGGTGACAGGGGCACCTATAATTCACCCCTCCACTTT CASGDRGTYNSPLHF
TRBD2 - TRBJ2-7 TRBV10-3 TGTGCCATCAGTGCGACTAGCGGGCTCAGCTCCTACGAGCAGTACTTC CAISATSGLSSYEQYF
TRBD1 - TRBJ1-2 TRBV6-5 TGTGCCAGCAACCCAACAGGGGGCGCAGAAGGCTACACCTTC CASNPTGGAEGYTF